Below are 20 T cell receptor beta chains sequenced from a single sample in a study of radiation and T cells in renal cell carcinoma. Here immunoSEQ multiplex PCR was the method, and the copy in TCRdb shows in-frame clones only, minus some. The data hold around 60,000 clones, with around 78% observed a single time. Stated time point: blood 2 weeks post-SBRT. Treatment defined: 15 Gy SBRT to primary tumor, nephrectomy 4 weeks later. The input for sequencing was blood, taken from a patient whose treatment included radiotherapy and nephrectomy. These receptors originate from a man aged 60 to 75 with renal cell carcinoma.

The V call is TRBV7-9, the J call TRBJ1-1; TRBD1 is a possible D gene (6 bases). The CDR3 contains 14 residues. Trimming took 5 bases from V and 0 from J, leaving 10 bases between them. Germline loops: CDR1 SEHNR, CDR2 FQNEAQ (reference sequence). DNA for the CDR3: TGTGCCAGCAGCCACAGGGTAATGAACACTGAAGCTTTCTTT. This encodes CASSHRVMNTEAFF. Filled out from reference TRBV7-9 and TRBJ1-1, the complete variable domain reads DTGVSQNPRHKITKRGQNVTFRCDPISEHNRLYWYRQTLGQGPEFLTYFQNEAQLEKSRLLSDRFSAERPKGSFSTLEIQRTEQGDSAMYLCASSHRVMNTEAFFGQGTRLTVV.

This rearrangement joins TRBV30 to TRBJ1-4; D possibly corresponds to TRBD1 (6 bases). Germline lookup yields CDR1 GTSNPN and CDR2 SVGIG (reference sequence). The CDR3 runs to 14 residues. Trimming took 8 bases from V and 0 from J, leaving 13 bases between them. Here the CDR3 DNA reads TGTGCCGGTCAACAGGGATCAACTAATGAAAAACTGTTTTTT. As protein: CAGQQGSTNEKLFF.

The chain joins TRBV6-5 to TRBJ2-3; 9 bases are shared with TRBD1. CDR1 and CDR2 (germline): MNHEY, SVGAGI. The length of the CDR3 is 15 residues. Unmatched junction bases numbered 3, after V lost 4 bases and J lost 1 base. The CDR3: CASSSRTGGTDTQYF. In DNA, the CDR3 is TGTGCCAGCAGTTCCCGGACAGGGGGCACAGATACGCAGTATTTT.

The rearrangement joins TRBV27 to TRBJ2-2; D could derive from TRBD1 or TRBD2 (6 bases each). Germline CDR1 MNHEY, CDR2 SMNVEV (reference sequence). This CDR3 region has 15 residues. V shed 0 bases and J shed 6 bases, with 11 bases lying between them. CDR3 bases: TGTGCCAGCAGTTTATCGAGGGGGGCCGCCGGGGAGCTGTTTTTT. Its translation: CASSLSRGAAGELFF.

V usage is TRBV7-2 and J usage is TRBJ1-2; 8 positions match TRBD1. This CDR3 comprises 13 residues. Germline V gives CDR1 SGHTA, CDR2 FQGNSA. The V segment lost 11 bases and the J segment 0 bases; nucleotides outside the gene matches: 5. The CDR3 loop is CAGTGYPNYGYTF. The CDR3 DNA reads TGTGCCGGGACAGGATATCCTAACTATGGCTACACCTTC.

V gene TRBV5-6 combines with J gene TRBJ2-5; D possibly corresponds to TRBD1 (6 bases). The length of the CDR3 is 13 residues. Germline V lookup: CDR1 SGHDT, CDR2 YYEEEE. Trimming shortened V by 0 bases and J by 4 bases, and 7 bases separated the two germline ends. The CDR3: CASSLEGVETQYF. The CDR3 DNA reads as TGTGCCAGCAGCTTGGAGGGGGTAGAGACCCAGTACTTC.

The CDR3, as DNA: TGTGCCAGCAGCGTCCTGGTCATAGAGACCCAGTACTTC. This gives the protein CASSVLVIETQYF. V and J are TRBV28 and TRBJ2-5, with unresolved D. Germline-derived CDR1 and CDR2 are MDHEN and SYDVKM. Trimming left V 6 bases short and J 4 bases short, with 12 bases between. CDR3 size: 13 residues.

This rearrangement joins TRBV27 to TRBJ2-7; a weak D match, TRBD1 (5 bases). The V end was cut by 6 bases, the J end by 4 bases, with 10 bases between. This CDR3 has 12 residues. Germline V gene sequence: CDR1 MNHEY, CDR2 SMNVEV (reference sequence). CDR3 in DNA: TGTGCCAGCAGCCATACAGGATACGAGCAGTACTTC. It translates to CASSHTGYEQYF.

As to this clone: Within the sample, other DNA sequences also encode this same CDR3. The V call is TRBV7-2, the J call TRBJ2-7, with TRBD2 as a possible D gene (6 bases). Germline V gene lookup returns CDR1 SGHTA and CDR2 FQGNSA. The CDR3 has 13 residues. The V end lost 1 base, the J end lost 4 bases, and 8 bases lay between the germline ends. CDR3 sequence (DNA): TGTGCCAGCAGCTTAGGGAGGGTTTACGAGCAGTACTTC. This encodes CASSLGRVYEQYF.

The chain employs TRBV30 and TRBJ2-2; 7 bases line up with TRBD1. Germline CDR1 is GTSNPN and CDR2 is SVGIG (reference sequence). V lost 3 bases and J lost 4; bases outside the gene matches: 2. CDR3 size: 13 residues. The CDR3 sequence: CAWRGTATGELFF. The CDR3 DNA sequence: TGTGCCTGGAGGGGGACAGCCACCGGGGAGCTGTTTTTT.

This sequence joins TRBV7-9 and TRBJ1-3; D remains ambiguous. CDR1 SEHNR and CDR2 FQNEAQ come from the germline V gene (reference sequence). V was shortened by 5 bases and J by 0 bases, with 17 bases between the two germline ends. This CDR3 region has 17 residues. CDR3 region: CASSPPRVSASGNTIYF. The CDR3 bases are TGTGCCAGCAGCCCGCCGAGAGTCAGTGCCTCTGGAAACACCATATATTTT.

The V call is TRBV30, the J call TRBJ2-5; TRBD1 matches at 8 bases. V was clipped by 2 bases and J by 5 bases; unmatched bases: 4. There are 13 residues in the CDR3. Germline assignment: CDR1 GTSNPN and CDR2 SVGIG (reference sequence). The CDR3 DNA sequence: TGTGCCTGGAGTCCGACAGGGGCCGAGACCCAGTACTTC. This gives the protein CAWSPTGAETQYF.

The J gene is TRBJ2-3, the V gene TRBV4-1; possibly TRBD1 or TRBD2 for D (5 bases each). Germline CDR1 is MGHRA and CDR2 is YSYEKL. The CDR3 has 17 amino acids. V was clipped by 0 bases and J by 2 bases, with 15 bases between them. The CDR3 DNA reads as TGCGCCAGCAGCCAAGAGAGGGGATTAGGAAACACAGATACGCAGTATTTT. Encoded protein: CASSQERGLGNTDTQYF.

The V call is TRBV5-1, the J call TRBJ1-2, with TRBD1 matching over 10 bases. This CDR3 has 15 residues. Germline V gene lookup returns CDR1 SGHRS and CDR2 YFSETQ. V lost 2 bases, J lost 8 bases, and 9 bases stayed unmatched. CDR3 protein: CASSFTGTGVEGYTF. CDR3 bases: TGCGCCAGCAGCTTCACAGGGACAGGGGTGGAAGGCTACACCTTC.

This chain uses TRBV25-1 with TRBJ1-1; D call uncertain. Germline CDR1 and CDR2: MGHDK and SYGVNS. This CDR3 comprises 11 residues. The ends were cut back, 2 bases at V and 5 bases at J, with 3 bases in the middle. The CDR3 DNA is TGTGCCAGCAGTGAAGTTACTGAAGCTTTCTTT. This translates into CASSEVTEAFF.

The genes are TRBV11-3 and TRBJ2-1; 7 bases are a match to TRBD2. With 5 bases clipped from V and 10 bases from J, the junction kept 14 bases outside the gene matches. This CDR3 spans 15 amino acids. Germline CDR1 reads SGHNT; CDR2 reads YENEEA. The CDR3, as DNA: TGTGCCAGCAGCCCACGGGCTAGCGGACACCAGGAGCAGTTCTTC. Translated: CASSPRASGHQEQFF.

This clone is medium-sized. The J gene is TRBJ2-5, the V gene TRBV7-9, with D perhaps TRBD1 (5 bases). The CDR3 is made up of 14 amino acids. CDR1 SEHNR and CDR2 FQNEAQ come from the germline V gene (reference sequence). The V gene lost 5 bases and the J gene lost 5 bases, with 15 bases spanning the gap. Here the CDR3 DNA reads TGTGCCAGCAGCATGCTTCCTAAGGGGGAGACCCAGTACTTC. Translated: CASSMLPKGETQYF.

This clone was seen only once. V usage is TRBV5-4 and J usage is TRBJ2-2, with D perhaps TRBD1 (6 bases). Germline loops: CDR1 SGHNT, CDR2 YYREEE (reference sequence). Trimming pared 2 bases from V and 5 bases from J, leaving 7 bases between. CDR3 size: 13 residues. The CDR3 DNA sequence: TGTGCCAGCAGCTTCGGGACAACCGGGGAGCTGTTTTTT. It yields the protein CASSFGTTGELFF.

The chain couples TRBV7-6 to TRBJ2-5; 11 positions agree with TRBD1. Germline lookup yields CDR1 SGHVS and CDR2 FNYEAQ. J gave up 3 bases and V 4 bases, and 7 bases lay outside the gene matches. The CDR3 covers 16 residues. This chain's CDR3 is CASSSRDRGYEETQYF. As DNA, the CDR3 is TGTGCCAGCAGCTCACGGGACAGGGGGTATGAAGAGACCCAGTACTTC.

The chain links TRBV7-9 to TRBJ1-4; 9 bases align to TRBD1. This CDR3 comprises 15 residues. Germline V gene sequence: CDR1 SEHNR, CDR2 FQNEAQ (reference sequence). V lost 0 bases to trimming and J lost 8 bases; unmatched junction nucleotides: 4. In nucleotides, the CDR3 is TGTGCCAGCAGCTTAGCGGGACAGGGCGGCGAAAAACTGTTTTTT. Its translation: CASSLAGQGGEKLFF.